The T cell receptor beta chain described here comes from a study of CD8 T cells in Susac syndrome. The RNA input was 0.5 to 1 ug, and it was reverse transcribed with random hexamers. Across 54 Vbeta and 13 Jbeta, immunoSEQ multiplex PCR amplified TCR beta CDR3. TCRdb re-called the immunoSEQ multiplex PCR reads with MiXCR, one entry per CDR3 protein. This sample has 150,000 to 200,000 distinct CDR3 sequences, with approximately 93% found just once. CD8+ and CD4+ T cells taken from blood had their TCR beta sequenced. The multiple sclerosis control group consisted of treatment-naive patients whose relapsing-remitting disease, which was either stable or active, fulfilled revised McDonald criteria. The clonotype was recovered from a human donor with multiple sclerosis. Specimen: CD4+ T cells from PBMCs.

Written as DNA, the CDR3 is TGTGCCAGCAGCATAGCGGGAGCGGACTTAAAGCAGTTCTTC. Protein: CASSIAGADLKQFF. This chain joins TRBV2 and TRBJ2-1; 9 positions agree with TRBD2. The CDR3 extends over 14 amino acids. The V gene end was trimmed by 6 bases and the J gene end by 11 bases; junction bases not matched to a gene: 11. In germline, CDR1 is SNHLY, CDR2 FYNNEI. Complete variable domain (other parts from reference TRBV2 and TRBJ2-1): EPEVTQTPSHQVTQMGQEVILRCVPISNHLYFYWYRQILGQKVEFLVSFYNNEISEKSEIFDDQFSVERPDGSNFTLKIRSTKLEDSAMYFCASSIAGADLKQFFGPGTRLTVL.